Following are 22 T cell receptor beta chains from one sample sequenced in a study of cytomegalovirus exposure and HLA in healthy donors (TCRdb year 2017). Library construction relied on the immunoSEQ multiplex PCR assay. The multiplex PCR relied on a mix of 60 forward primers for TCR Vbeta segments and 13 reverse primers for TCR Jbeta segments. The table was pulled from immuneACCESS by TCRdb, which kept in-frame rearrangements only. Such tables lose some clones; where checked, under half of the loss comes from unresolved V genes, and the rest has no known cause. Counted in this sample were around 130,000 clones; 75% of them appeared once. The ten largest clonotypes hold under 3% of the sample. The specimen was PBMCs. These TCRs come from a woman between 40 and 55 years old in good health and CMV-seropositive.

The V call is TRBV4-3, the J call TRBJ2-2; perhaps TRBD2 as D (5 bases). There are 16 residues in the CDR3. Germline V gene data show CDR1 as LGHNA and CDR2 as YSLEER. V was cut by 0 bases and J by 4 bases, with 12 bases left in between. CDR3 loop: CASSQDRGLPTGELFF. Written as DNA, the CDR3 is TGCGCCAGCAGCCAAGATCGGGGATTACCCACCGGGGAGCTGTTTTTT.

V usage is TRBV5-1 and J usage is TRBJ2-1; 7 nucleotides line up with TRBD1. Germline assignment: CDR1 SGHRS and CDR2 YFSETQ. This CDR3 contains 14 residues. The trim removed 5 bases at V and 3 bases at J, leaving 5 bases unmatched. CDR3 protein: CASRMGTDYNEQFF. CDR3 nucleotides: TGCGCCAGCAGAATGGGGACAGACTACAATGAGCAGTTCTTC.

The chain carries TRBV27 and TRBJ1-2; D perhaps matches TRBD1 (5 bases). The CDR3 is made up of 17 amino acids. V was trimmed by 1 base and J by 2 bases, leaving 17 bases between them. CDR1 is MNHEY, CDR2 SMNVEV, per germline (reference sequence). As DNA, the CDR3 is TGTGCCAGCAGTTTATGGCCTCTCCAGGGAGGGAACTATGGCTACACCTTC. Protein: CASSLWPLQGGNYGYTF.

The chain recombines TRBV2 with TRBJ1-4; 8 positions agree with TRBD1. With V trimmed by 0 bases and J by 8 bases, 5 bases remained unmatched. This CDR3 contains 15 residues. Germline V CDR1 and CDR2: SNHLY, FYNNEI. CDR3 residues: CASSEAGRGLEKLFF. For the CDR3, the DNA is TGTGCCAGCAGTGAAGCGGGCAGGGGGCTCGAAAAACTGTTTTTT.

This chain links TRBV28 with TRBJ1-1; D is unclear. The CDR3 loop spans 14 amino acids. Trimming took 5 bases from V and 5 from J, leaving 15 bases between them. CDR1 MDHEN and CDR2 SYDVKM come from the germline V gene. CDR3 in DNA: TGTGCCAGCAGTCTAGGACTGGGCCGGACTGAAGCTTTCTTT. It is translated as CASSLGLGRTEAFF.

This clone appeared once. This chain joins TRBV29-1 and TRBJ1-3; a possible D gene is TRBD1 (6 bases). Germline assignment: CDR1 SQVTM and CDR2 ANQGSEA. The ends were cut back, 6 bases at V and 2 bases at J, with 20 bases in the middle. This CDR3 is 16 amino acids long. The CDR3 DNA reads as TGCAGCGTCGGTACAGGGCCCCACTTTACTGGAAACACCATATATTTT. It yields the protein CSVGTGPHFTGNTIYF.

V gene TRBV6-5 combines with J gene TRBJ1-1; D might be TRBD1 (6 bases). This CDR3 is built from 14 residues. Germline CDR1 and CDR2: MNHEY and SVGAGI. Deletions cut 6 bases from V and 4 bases from J, with 15 bases between. This chain's CDR3 is CASRASPRGTEAFF. In DNA form, the CDR3 reads TGTGCCAGCAGAGCCTCCCCCAGGGGCACTGAAGCTTTCTTT.

This clone was counted a few times. The CDR3 sequence: CAWSPGVQNTIYF. Here the CDR3 DNA reads TGTGCCTGGAGCCCGGGGGTACAAAACACCATATATTTT. This rearrangement joins TRBV30 to TRBJ1-3; a weak D match, TRBD1 (5 bases). V was shortened by 3 bases and J by 6 bases, with 12 bases between the two germline ends. Germline CDR1 is GTSNPN and CDR2 is SVGIG (reference sequence). The CDR3 length is 13 residues.

The rearrangement links TRBV28 to TRBJ2-7, with a weak D call TRBD2 (5 bases). CDR3 length: 14 residues. V shed 3 bases and J shed 2 bases, with 11 bases lying between them. Germline CDR1 MDHEN, CDR2 SYDVKM. CDR3 amino acids: CASSFAQLAYEQYF. Here the CDR3 DNA reads TGTGCCAGCAGTTTTGCCCAACTAGCCTACGAGCAGTACTTC.

This clone occurred a few times. V gene TRBV11-2 combines with J gene TRBJ1-5; no reliable D call. Trimming stripped 5 bases from V and 6 bases from J, with 14 bases between. Per the germline V gene, CDR1 is SGHAT and CDR2 is FQNNGV. This CDR3 has 14 residues. The CDR3 DNA is TGTGCCAGCAGCCGAGCAGGTGCGGGTCAGCCCCAGCATTTT. Translated, it gives CASSRAGAGQPQHF.

V usage is TRBV18 and J usage is TRBJ2-7; no clear D. V lost 2 bases and J 4 bases, leaving 6 bases between the germline ends. The length of the CDR3 is 12 residues. Germline values: CDR1 KGHSH, CDR2 LQKENI. CDR3 sequence reads: CASSPSQYEQYF. Written as DNA, the CDR3 is TGTGCCAGCTCACCAAGTCAGTACGAGCAGTACTTC.

The chain uses TRBV27 and TRBJ2-3, with TRBD2 as a possible D gene (5 bases). CDR1 MNHEY and CDR2 SMNVEV come from the germline V gene (reference sequence). Trimming left V 7 bases short and J 1 base short, with 9 bases between. The CDR3 runs to 13 residues. The CDR3 DNA reads TGTGCCAGCAATCCAGCGGGCACAGATACGCAGTATTTT. It translates to CASNPAGTDTQYF.

This chain connects TRBV27 to TRBJ2-7; D is unresolved. The CDR3 has 15 residues. Germline loops: CDR1 MNHEY, CDR2 SMNVEV (reference sequence). Deletions cut 3 bases from V and 2 bases from J, with 14 bases between. The chain's CDR3 is CASSFSYNRPYEQYF. As DNA, the CDR3 is TGTGCCAGCAGTTTCTCCTACAACAGACCCTACGAGCAGTACTTC.

J is TRBJ1-2 and V is TRBV2; D is unresolved. Trimming shortened V by 4 bases and J by 4 bases, and 13 bases separated the two germline ends. CDR1 is SNHLY and CDR2 is FYNNEI in the germline V gene. The CDR3 has 14 amino acids. The CDR3 coding sequence is TGTGCCAGCAGTGTCAAGGAGCACCTCTATGGCTACACCTTC. This codes for CASSVKEHLYGYTF.

The rearrangement uses TRBV7-2 and TRBJ2-7, with 12 positions matching TRBD2. Germline lookup yields CDR1 SGHTA and CDR2 FQGNSA. The CDR3 has 15 amino acids. V dropped 5 bases and J dropped 4; count of bases not matched to a gene: 6. For the CDR3, the DNA is TGTGCCAGCAGCGTAACTAGCGGGGGGAATTACGAGCAGTACTTC. Amino acids: CASSVTSGGNYEQYF.

The chain couples TRBV27 to TRBJ2-7, with 11 bases fitting TRBD2. V was pared by 5 bases and J by 5 bases, with 8 bases of the junction left unmatched. CDR3 length equals 15 residues. Per the germline V gene, CDR1 is MNHEY and CDR2 is SMNVEV (reference sequence). In nucleotides, the CDR3 is TGTGCCAGCAGTATCTTAGCGGGGGGGCTGGACGAGCAGTACTTC. Translation: CASSILAGGLDEQYF.

The rearrangement uses TRBV10-1 and TRBJ2-3; TRBD2 agrees at 8 bases. Germline-derived CDR1 and CDR2 are WNHNN and SYGVQD (reference sequence). The CDR3 runs 16 residues. J was trimmed by 1 base and V by 8 bases; bases with no gene match: 11. The CDR3 nucleotides are TGCGCCAGCGATGGGGCCGGGGGGGAGGGCACAGATACGCAGTATTTT. As protein: CASDGAGGEGTDTQYF.

V and J are TRBV7-2 and TRBJ2-7; 7 bases are shared with TRBD2. CDR3 length equals 16 residues. Looked up from germline, CDR1 is SGHTA and CDR2 is FQGNSA. V shed 1 base and J 4 bases; nucleotides not matched to a gene: 10. CDR3 loop: CASSLEASGGLYEQYF. The CDR3 bases are TGTGCCAGCAGCTTAGAGGCTAGCGGAGGGTTATACGAGCAGTACTTC.

The J gene is TRBJ2-7, the V gene TRBV27; a possible D gene is TRBD1 (6 bases). Looked up from germline, CDR1 is MNHEY and CDR2 is SMNVEV (reference sequence). The CDR3 covers 15 residues. V was shortened by 5 bases and J by 3 bases, with 17 bases between the two germline ends. CDR3 residues: CASSLTTGRIYEQYF. In nucleotides, the CDR3 is TGTGCCAGCAGTCTAACTACAGGGAGAATCTACGAGCAGTACTTC.

The J gene is TRBJ2-5, the V gene TRBV2; weak D call: TRBD2 (7 bases). Per germline, CDR1 SNHLY and CDR2 FYNNEI. This CDR3 contains 15 residues. V lost 5 bases, J lost 2 bases, and 15 bases lay in between. This CDR3 reads CASSSGRGGQETQYF. CDR3 sequence (DNA): TGTGCCAGCAGTTCAGGGAGGGGGGGGCAAGAGACCCAGTACTTC.

This clone came up a few times. The CDR3: CAWSQQGNTIYF. The CDR3 DNA reads TGTGCCTGGAGTCAACAGGGAAACACCATATATTTT. The J gene is TRBJ1-3, the V gene TRBV30; D is unresolved. There are 12 residues in the CDR3. The V and J ends lost 2 bases and 4 bases respectively, with 6 bases between them. CDR1 and CDR2 from the germline V gene are GTSNPN and SVGIG (reference sequence).

This chain uses TRBV10-3 with TRBJ2-6, with a weak D call TRBD1 (5 bases). V was trimmed by 4 bases and J by 3 bases, leaving 13 bases between them. Germline V lookup: CDR1 ENHRY, CDR2 SYGVKD. This CDR3 has 16 residues. The CDR3 is CAISAQGSSGANVLTF. DNA for the CDR3: TGTGCCATCAGTGCTCAGGGAAGTAGTGGGGCCAACGTCCTGACTTTC.